One and the same sample provided the 30 T cell receptor beta chains below, sequenced in a study of control samples from healthy donors and cancer patients. Assay used: immunoSEQ multiplex PCR; TCRdb lists only in-frame clones, some missing. The sample shows over 100,000 clones, more than 70% of them seen only once. The sample taken for sequencing was blood. The receptor set was obtained from a middle-aged man in good health.

This CDR3 reads CASSQDGQGRDTF. The CDR3 nucleotides read TGTGCCAGCAGCCAAGACGGACAGGGAAGGGACACCTTC. This sequence joins TRBV14 and TRBJ1-2; 8 nucleotides align to TRBD1. Per the germline V gene, CDR1 is SGHDN and CDR2 is FVKESK. Losses at the gene ends were 0 bases for V and 12 bases for J; bases not matched to a gene: 6. This CDR3 has 13 amino acids.

This clone was counted between two and nine times. The sample has other DNA sequences that encode this CDR3 too. The rearrangement uses TRBV5-5 and TRBJ1-5; D ambiguous. The CDR3 is made up of 15 amino acids. V gave up 1 base and J gave up 0 bases, with 8 bases separating them. The germline gives CDR1 SGHKS, CDR2 YYEKEE (reference sequence). This CDR3 is CASSLNPYSNQPQHF. CDR3 in DNA: TGTGCCAGCAGCTTGAACCCCTATAGCAATCAGCCCCAGCATTTT.

J is TRBJ1-2 and V is TRBV6-2 or TRBV6-3; D ambiguous. V gave up 2 bases and J gave up 7 bases, with 8 bases separating them. The CDR3 is 12 residues long. Germline V gene sequence: CDR1 MNHEY, CDR2 SVGEGT. Written as DNA, the CDR3 is TGTGCCAGCAGTTACGACAAGAGTGGCTACACCTTC. Translating gives CASSYDKSGYTF.

The V and J genes are TRBV2 and TRBJ1-2; 9 positions agree with TRBD1. The CDR3 covers 16 residues. Germline-derived CDR1 and CDR2 are SNHLY and FYNNEI. Unmatched junction bases numbered 4, after V lost 2 bases and J lost 0 bases. The CDR3 DNA reads as TGTGCCAGCAGTGAAACAGGGGGCCTTTCTAACTATGGCTACACCTTC. It translates to CASSETGGLSNYGYTF.

The chain couples TRBV19 to TRBJ1-1; D is perhaps TRBD1 (5 bases). Germline V gene data show CDR1 as LNHDA and CDR2 as SQIVND (reference sequence). This CDR3 is built from 15 residues. V dropped 1 base and J dropped 0 bases, with 9 bases sitting between them. CDR3 in DNA: TGTGCCAGTAGTATAGTTGGACACATGAACACTGAAGCTTTCTTT. Translation gives CASSIVGHMNTEAFF.

This rearrangement joins TRBV7-3 to TRBJ1-1, with D possibly TRBD1 on 5 matching bases. The CDR3 length is 15 residues. Per the germline V gene, CDR1 is SGHTA and CDR2 is FQGTGA. V lost 0 bases and J 5 bases, leaving 13 bases between the germline ends. The CDR3 reads CASSLTGDLGTEAFF. CDR3 coding DNA: TGTGCCAGCAGCTTAACTGGGGACCTTGGGACTGAAGCTTTCTTT.

This chain connects TRBV5-4 to TRBJ1-1; no clear D gene. Trimming left V 3 bases short and J 12 bases short, with 15 bases between. There are 12 residues in the CDR3. Germline lookup yields CDR1 SGHNT and CDR2 YYREEE (reference sequence). In DNA, the CDR3 is TGTGCCAGCAGCTCCCCCAACTCCCGATCTTTCTTT. It translates to CASSSPNSRSFF. Using reference TRBV5-4 and TRBJ1-1 for the parts outside the CDR3, the full variable domain is ETGVTQSPTHLIKTRGQQVTLRCSSQSGHNTVSWYQQALGQGPQFIFQYYREEENGRGNFPPRFSGLQFPNYSSELNVNALELDDSALYLCASSSPNSRSFFGQGTRLTVV.

This clone was seen only once. This chain uses TRBV6-5 with TRBJ2-5, with D possibly being TRBD1 or TRBD2 (6 bases each). V was shortened by 8 bases and J by 1 base, with 14 bases between the two germline ends. The CDR3 has 14 residues. CDR1 and CDR2 (germline): MNHEY, SVGAGI. The CDR3 sequence: CASRTTGSQETQYF. The DNA for the CDR3 is TGTGCCAGCCGGACTACAGGGAGCCAAGAGACCCAGTACTTC.

This chain connects TRBV7-2 to TRBJ1-3; D is ambiguous. This CDR3 region has 15 residues. Trimming removed 4 bases at V and 0 bases at J, with 10 bases between. The germline gives CDR1 SGHTA, CDR2 FQGNSA. The CDR3: CASSSHGISGNTIYF. For the CDR3, the DNA is TGTGCCAGCAGCTCCCACGGGATCTCTGGAAACACCATATATTTT.

The chain carries TRBV6-2 or TRBV6-3 and TRBJ1-6; the D gene is possibly TRBD1 (5 bases). The CDR3 has 13 amino acids. Germline V CDR1 and CDR2: MNHEY, SVGEGT. The V gene lost 2 bases and the J gene lost 13 bases, with 12 bases spanning the gap. As DNA, the CDR3 is TGTGCCAGCAGTTACCCCAGGGTTGGCCCCCTCCACTTT. It specifies CASSYPRVGPLHF.

The sample holds a few counts of this clone. The chain uses TRBV30 and TRBJ2-7, with TRBD2 identical over 8 bases. The CDR3 length is 14 residues. CDR1 is GTSNPN, CDR2 SVGIG, per germline (reference sequence). V shed 2 bases, J shed 2 bases, and the junction held 5 bases outside the gene matches. The CDR3 loop is CAWSRLARTYEQYF. The CDR3 nucleotides are TGTGCCTGGAGTAGACTAGCGAGGACCTACGAGCAGTACTTC.

The gene calls are TRBV25-1 and TRBJ2-1, with TRBD2 matching 8 bases. The CDR3 is 15 residues long. V was pared by 5 bases and J by 5 bases, with 8 bases of the junction left unmatched. Germline CDR1 reads MGHDK; CDR2 reads SYGVNS. The CDR3 spells CASSRQRGSNNEQFF. The CDR3 bases are TGTGCCAGCAGTAGGCAGCGGGGGTCCAACAATGAGCAGTTCTTC. Looking up the rest from reference TRBV25-1 and TRBJ2-1 gives the full variable domain: EADIYQTPRYLVIGTGKKITLECSQTMGHDKMYWYQQDPGMELHLIHYSYGVNSTEKGDLSSESTVSRIRTEHFPLTLESARPSHTSQYLCASSRQRGSNNEQFFGPGTRLTVL.

The chain employs TRBV5-1 and TRBJ1-2; the match to TRBD1 covers 9 bases. The CDR3 sequence is 14 residues long. V lost 4 bases and J lost 7; bases outside the gene matches: 8. The germline V gene has CDR1 SGHRS and CDR2 YFSETQ. DNA of the CDR3: TGCGCCAGCAGCCCTGGACAGGGGAAGGCTGGCTACACCTTC. Its translation: CASSPGQGKAGYTF.

This clone turned up a few times. V and J are TRBV7-2 and TRBJ2-3, with 9 bases identical to TRBD2. J was trimmed by 6 bases and V by 0 bases; bases with no gene match: 7. The germline CDR1 and CDR2 sequences are SGHTA and FQGNSA. The CDR3 is 16 residues long. As DNA, the CDR3 is TGTGCCAGCAGCTTAGCATCCAGCGGGGGGATGGATACGCAGTATTTT. It yields the protein CASSLASSGGMDTQYF. The full variable domain, in which reference TRBV7-2 and TRBJ2-3 provide the parts outside the CDR3, is GAGVSQSPSNKVTEKGKDVELRCDPISGHTALYWYRQSLGQGLEFLIYFQGNSAPDKSGLPSDRFSAERTGGSVSTLTIQRTQQEDSAVYLCASSLASSGGMDTQYFGPGTRLTVL.

The chain recombines TRBV24-1 with TRBJ2-2; D is perhaps TRBD1 (6 bases). Germline V CDR1 and CDR2: KGHDR, SFDVKD. This CDR3 spans 14 amino acids. The V and J ends lost 10 bases and 1 base respectively, with 12 bases between them. CDR3 amino acids: CATEMTGNTGELFF. For the CDR3, the DNA is TGTGCCACGGAAATGACAGGGAACACCGGGGAGCTGTTTTTT.

V gene TRBV2 combines with J gene TRBJ2-6, with 7 bases that match TRBD2. CDR1 is SNHLY and CDR2 is FYNNEI in the germline V gene. The J segment lost 1 base and the V segment lost 6 bases, leaving 6 bases of the junction unmatched. The CDR3 is 16 amino acids. CDR3 loop: CASRHLGGSGANVLTF. DNA of the CDR3: TGTGCCAGCAGGCACCTGGGGGGGTCTGGGGCCAACGTCCTGACTTTC.

V gene TRBV6-5 combines with J gene TRBJ1-2; D perhaps matches TRBD1 (5 bases). The CDR3 extends over 15 amino acids. The germline V gene encodes CDR1 MNHEY and CDR2 SVGAGI. V was cut by 5 bases and J by 0 bases, with 13 bases left in between. CDR3 amino acids: CASSSRDRTNYGYTF. CDR3 bases: TGTGCCAGCAGTAGCCGGGACCGCACTAACTATGGCTACACCTTC.

The genes are TRBV3-1 (or the pseudogene TRBV3-2) and TRBJ2-1, with TRBD2 matching 8 bases. The V and J ends lost 4 bases and 1 base, in that order; junction bases with no gene match: 18. The CDR3 consists of 20 residues. Germline CDR1 LGHDT, CDR2 YNNKEL (reference sequence). DNA of the CDR3: TGTGCCAGCAGCCCCGGTATGGGAAGCGGGGGCCTGGCATCCTACAATGAGCAGTTCTTC. Its protein is CASSPGMGSGGLASYNEQFF.

This chain joins TRBV7-8 and TRBJ1-2; 7 nucleotides match TRBD1. Germline-derived CDR1 and CDR2 are SGHVS and FQNEAQ. V dropped 5 bases and J dropped 7; count of bases not matched to a gene: 1. This CDR3 is 11 amino acids long. This CDR3 is CASSNRGGYTF. In DNA, the CDR3 is TGTGCCAGCAGCAACAGGGGTGGCTACACCTTC.

This clone was seen only a few times. This chain links TRBV5-4 with TRBJ1-3; TRBD1 agrees at 9 bases. Trimming took 4 bases from V and 2 from J; bases not matched to a gene: 10. From germline, CDR1 is SGHNT and CDR2 YYREEE (reference sequence). CDR3 length: 17 amino acids. The CDR3 sequence: CASSPGSGTGTGNTIYF. In DNA, the CDR3 is TGTGCCAGCAGCCCCGGTAGCGGGACAGGGACTGGAAACACCATATATTTT. Filled out from reference TRBV5-4 and TRBJ1-3, the complete variable domain reads ETGVTQSPTHLIKTRGQQVTLRCSSQSGHNTVSWYQQALGQGPQFIFQYYREEENGRGNFPPRFSGLQFPNYSSELNVNALELDDSALYLCASSPGSGTGTGNTIYFGEGSWLTVV.

The chain is built from TRBV5-1 and TRBJ1-1; D not certain. This CDR3 is 14 amino acids long. V was trimmed by 1 base and J by 3 bases, leaving 10 bases between them. Germline CDR1 SGHRS, CDR2 YFSETQ. The CDR3 is CASSLMGMDTEAFF. The DNA for the CDR3 is TGCGCCAGCAGCTTGATGGGGATGGACACTGAAGCTTTCTTT.

J is TRBJ1-1 and V is TRBV12-3 or TRBV12-4; D uncertain. The CDR3 sequence is 13 residues long. The V end was cut by 6 bases, the J end by 2 bases, with 10 bases between. CDR3 sequence reads: CASSSGGNTEAFF. In nucleotides, the CDR3 is TGTGCCAGCAGCAGTGGTGGTAACACTGAAGCTTTCTTT.

For this clone: Distinct nucleotide sequences in the sample also encode this CDR3. The chain is built from TRBV19 and TRBJ2-3, with a possible D match to TRBD1 (6 bases). CDR1 is LNHDA, CDR2 SQIVND, per germline (reference sequence). CDR3 size: 17 residues. V gave up 0 bases and J gave up 6 bases, with 19 bases separating them. CDR3 sequence reads: CASSIDQGGFSTDTQYF. The CDR3 coding sequence is TGTGCCAGTAGTATAGATCAAGGGGGTTTCTCAACTGATACGCAGTATTTT.

The rearrangement links TRBV27 to TRBJ2-2; 8 nucleotides line up with TRBD2. The CDR3 covers 14 residues. Looked up from germline, CDR1 is MNHEY and CDR2 is SMNVEV (reference sequence). J lost 5 bases, V lost 3 bases, and 2 bases had no gene match. CDR3 residues: CASSFKRGTGELFF. CDR3 bases: TGTGCCAGCAGTTTTAAGCGGGGGACCGGGGAGCTGTTTTTT.

The rearrangement links TRBV9 to TRBJ1-6; tentatively, D is TRBD1 (5 bases). The CDR3 has 10 residues. Trimming shortened V by 4 bases and J by 16 bases, and 9 bases separated the two germline ends. Germline-derived CDR1 and CDR2 are SGDLS and YYNGEE. The CDR3 spells CASSTRALHF. The CDR3 nucleotides are TGTGCCAGCAGCACCAGGGCACTCCACTTT.

J is TRBJ2-7 and V is TRBV3-1 (or the pseudogene TRBV3-2); D is perhaps TRBD1 or TRBD2 (6 bases each). Looked up from germline, CDR1 is LGHDT and CDR2 is YNNKEL (reference sequence). This CDR3 comprises 15 residues. The germline V and J ends were trimmed by 2 bases and 2 bases, with 13 bases remaining between them. The CDR3 is CASSQSSGATYEQYF. The CDR3 DNA sequence: TGTGCCAGCAGCCAATCGTCGGGGGCTACCTACGAGCAGTACTTC.

CDR3 DNA: TGTGCCAGCTCAATAACGGGGGACACGGGTTACGAGCAGTACTTC. It yields the protein CASSITGDTGYEQYF. The chain employs TRBV18 and TRBJ2-7; either TRBD1 or TRBD2 may supply D (6 bases each). Trimming shortened V by 5 bases and J by 4 bases, and 18 bases separated the two germline ends. This CDR3 has 15 amino acids. CDR1 is KGHSH, CDR2 LQKENI, per germline. Full variable domain (rest looked up from reference TRBV18 and TRBJ2-7): NAGVMQNPRHLVRRRGQEARLRCSPMKGHSHVYWYRQLPEEGLKFMVYLQKENIIDESGMPKERFSAEFPKEGPSILRIQQVVRGDSAAYFCASSITGDTGYEQYFGPGTRLTVT.

The chain joins TRBV2 to TRBJ2-4; D may be TRBD2 (6 bases). Per the germline V gene, CDR1 is SNHLY and CDR2 is FYNNEI. The CDR3 consists of 16 residues. The V and J ends lost 8 bases and 0 bases respectively, with 17 bases between them. DNA for the CDR3: TGTGCCAGCTACGTTGGAGGGTTCCTAGCCAAAAACATTCAGTACTTC. This codes for CASYVGGFLAKNIQYF. Full variable domain (remainder filled in from reference TRBV2 and TRBJ2-4): EPEVTQTPSHQVTQMGQEVILRCVPISNHLYFYWYRQILGQKVEFLVSFYNNEISEKSEIFDDQFSVERPDGSNFTLKIRSTKLEDSAMYFCASYVGGFLAKNIQYFGAGTRLSVL.

The chain has TRBV7-9 and TRBJ2-7; 7 nucleotides align to TRBD1. With V trimmed by 2 bases and J by 2 bases, 12 bases remained unmatched. Germline CDR1 reads SEHNR; CDR2 reads FQNEAQ (reference sequence). This CDR3 is built from 17 residues. The CDR3 DNA is TGTGCCAGCAGCTTACCGTCCTCCGGGACAGCCACCTACGAGCAGTACTTC. As protein: CASSLPSSGTATYEQYF.

The rearrangement joins TRBV10-3 to TRBJ1-1; D not resolved. Trimming cost V 6 bases and J 6 bases, with 14 bases left between them. This CDR3 contains 13 residues. CDR1 and CDR2 from the germline V gene are ENHRY and SYGVKD. In DNA form, the CDR3 reads TGTGCCATCAGGGGGATGGACGGTGCTGAAGCTTTCTTT. Residues: CAIRGMDGAEAFF.